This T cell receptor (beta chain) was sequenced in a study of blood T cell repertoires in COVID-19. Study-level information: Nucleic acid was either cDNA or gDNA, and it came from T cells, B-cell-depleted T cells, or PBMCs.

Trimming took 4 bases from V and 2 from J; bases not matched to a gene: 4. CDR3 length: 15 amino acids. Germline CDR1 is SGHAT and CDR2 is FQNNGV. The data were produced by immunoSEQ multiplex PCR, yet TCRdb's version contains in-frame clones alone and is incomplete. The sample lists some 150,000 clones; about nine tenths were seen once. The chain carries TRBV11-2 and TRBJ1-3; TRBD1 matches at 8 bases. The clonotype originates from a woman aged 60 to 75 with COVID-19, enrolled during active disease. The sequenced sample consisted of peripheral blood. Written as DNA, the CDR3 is TGTGCCAGCAGCTACCGGGACAGGACTGGAAACACCATATATTTT. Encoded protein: CASSYRDRTGNTIYF.